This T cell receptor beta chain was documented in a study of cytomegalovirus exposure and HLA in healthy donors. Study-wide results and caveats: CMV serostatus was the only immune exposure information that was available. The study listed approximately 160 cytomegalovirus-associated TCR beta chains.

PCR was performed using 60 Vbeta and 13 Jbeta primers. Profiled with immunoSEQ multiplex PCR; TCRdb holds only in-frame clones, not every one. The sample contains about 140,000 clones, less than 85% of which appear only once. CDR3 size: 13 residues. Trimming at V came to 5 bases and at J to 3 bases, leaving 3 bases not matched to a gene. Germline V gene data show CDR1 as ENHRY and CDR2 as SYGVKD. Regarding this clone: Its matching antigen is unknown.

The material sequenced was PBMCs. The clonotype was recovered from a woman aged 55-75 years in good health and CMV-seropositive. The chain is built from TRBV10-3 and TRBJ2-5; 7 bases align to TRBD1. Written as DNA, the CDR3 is TGTGCCATCAGTTCCGGGACAGAAGAGACCCAGTACTTC. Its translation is CAISSGTEETQYF.